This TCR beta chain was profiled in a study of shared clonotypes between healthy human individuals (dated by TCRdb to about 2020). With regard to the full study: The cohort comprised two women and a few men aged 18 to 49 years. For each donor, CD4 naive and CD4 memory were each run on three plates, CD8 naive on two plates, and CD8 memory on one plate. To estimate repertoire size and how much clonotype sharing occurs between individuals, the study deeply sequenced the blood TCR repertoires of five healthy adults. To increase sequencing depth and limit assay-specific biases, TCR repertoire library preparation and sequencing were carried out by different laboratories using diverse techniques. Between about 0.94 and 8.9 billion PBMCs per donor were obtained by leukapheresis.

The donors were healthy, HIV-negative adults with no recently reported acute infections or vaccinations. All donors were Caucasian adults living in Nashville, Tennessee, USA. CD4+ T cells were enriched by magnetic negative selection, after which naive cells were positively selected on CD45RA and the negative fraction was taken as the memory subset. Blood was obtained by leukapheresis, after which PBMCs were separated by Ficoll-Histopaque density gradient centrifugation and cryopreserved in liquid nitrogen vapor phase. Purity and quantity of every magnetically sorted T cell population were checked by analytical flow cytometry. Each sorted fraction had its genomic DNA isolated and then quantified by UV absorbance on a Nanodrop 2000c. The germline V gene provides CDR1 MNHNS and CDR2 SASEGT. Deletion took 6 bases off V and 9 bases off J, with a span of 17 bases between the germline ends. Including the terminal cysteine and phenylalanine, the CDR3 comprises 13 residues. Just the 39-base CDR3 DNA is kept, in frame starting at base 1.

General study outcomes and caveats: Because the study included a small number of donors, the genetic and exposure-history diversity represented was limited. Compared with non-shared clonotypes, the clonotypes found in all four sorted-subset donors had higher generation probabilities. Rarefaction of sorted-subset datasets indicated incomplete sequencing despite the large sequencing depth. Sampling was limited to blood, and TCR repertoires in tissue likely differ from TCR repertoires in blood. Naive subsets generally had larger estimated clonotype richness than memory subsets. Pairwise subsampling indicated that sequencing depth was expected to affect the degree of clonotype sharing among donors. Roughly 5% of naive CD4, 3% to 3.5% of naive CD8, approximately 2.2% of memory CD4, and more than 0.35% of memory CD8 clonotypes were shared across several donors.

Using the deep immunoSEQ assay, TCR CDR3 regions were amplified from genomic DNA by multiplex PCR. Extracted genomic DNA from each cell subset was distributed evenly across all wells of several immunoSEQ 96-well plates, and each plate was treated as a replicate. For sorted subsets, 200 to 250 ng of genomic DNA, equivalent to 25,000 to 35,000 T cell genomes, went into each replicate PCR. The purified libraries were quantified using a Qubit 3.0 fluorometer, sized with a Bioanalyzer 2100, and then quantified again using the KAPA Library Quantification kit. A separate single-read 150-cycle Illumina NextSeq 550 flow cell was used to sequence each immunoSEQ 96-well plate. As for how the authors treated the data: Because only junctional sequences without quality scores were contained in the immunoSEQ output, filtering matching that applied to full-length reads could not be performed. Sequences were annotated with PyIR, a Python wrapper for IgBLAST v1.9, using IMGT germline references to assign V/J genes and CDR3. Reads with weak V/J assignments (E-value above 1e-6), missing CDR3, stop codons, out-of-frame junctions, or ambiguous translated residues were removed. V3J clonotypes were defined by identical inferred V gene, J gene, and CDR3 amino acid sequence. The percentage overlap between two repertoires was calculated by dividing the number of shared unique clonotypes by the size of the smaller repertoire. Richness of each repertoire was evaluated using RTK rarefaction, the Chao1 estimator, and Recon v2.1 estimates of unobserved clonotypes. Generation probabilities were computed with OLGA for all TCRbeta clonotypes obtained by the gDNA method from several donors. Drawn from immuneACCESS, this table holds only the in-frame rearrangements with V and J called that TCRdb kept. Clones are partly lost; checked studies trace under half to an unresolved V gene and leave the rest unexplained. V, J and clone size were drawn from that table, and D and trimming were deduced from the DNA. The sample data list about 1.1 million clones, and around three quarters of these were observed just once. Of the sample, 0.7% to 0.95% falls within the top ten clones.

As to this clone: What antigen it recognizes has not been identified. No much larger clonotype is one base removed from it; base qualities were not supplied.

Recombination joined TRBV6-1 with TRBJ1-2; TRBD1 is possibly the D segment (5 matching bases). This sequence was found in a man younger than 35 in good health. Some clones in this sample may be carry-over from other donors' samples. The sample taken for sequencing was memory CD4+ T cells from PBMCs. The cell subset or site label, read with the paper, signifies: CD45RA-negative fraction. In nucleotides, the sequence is TGTGCCAGCAGCCGGGACCCTCTTGAGAGCTACACCTTC. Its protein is CASSRDPLESYTF.